What follows are 27 T cell receptor beta chains derived from one specimen sequenced in a study of CD8 T cells in Susac syndrome (dated by TCRdb to the late 2010s). The receptor library was made with the immunoSEQ multiplex PCR assay. RNA was extracted using the RNeasy kit, and about 0.45 to 1 ug of the RNA was reverse transcribed with random hexamers. TCRdb ran its own pipeline on the public reads, namely fastp trimming at Q25 and MiXCR clone calling, and kept in-frame beta chains. Merged by CDR3 protein, the rows form single entries marked with the most common genes and DNA. The sample profile shows about 76,000 distinct CDR3 sequences; over 85% of them were found once. The ten largest account for around 0.45% of the sample. Sequenced material: CD8+ T cells from PBMCs. Receptors originate from a human donor with Susac syndrome.

This chain uses TRBV7-9 with TRBJ2-3, with 8 bases lining up with TRBD2. There are 18 residues in the CDR3. V lost 4 bases and J lost 4; bases outside the gene matches: 16. CDR1 is SEHNR and CDR2 is FQNEAQ in the germline V gene (reference sequence). The DNA of the CDR3 is TGTGCCAGCAGCTCGTCTACGCCAACGGGGGGGGGTGCAGATACGCAGTATTTT. As protein: CASSSSTPTGGGADTQYF.

The chain uses TRBV7-9 and TRBJ2-3, with a tentative D call TRBD2 (5 bases). Germline V gene lookup returns CDR1 SEHNR and CDR2 FQNEAQ (reference sequence). The CDR3 extends over 15 amino acids. V shed 1 base and J shed 3 bases, with 11 bases lying between them. As DNA, the CDR3 is TGTGCCAGCAGCTTAGGGAGCCCGGGGACAGATACGCAGTATTTT. Translation: CASSLGSPGTDTQYF.

This clonotype showed up just once. The rearrangement joins TRBV5-1 to TRBJ2-3; either TRBD1 or TRBD2 may fit D (5 bases each). The CDR3 covers 17 residues. Germline V CDR1 and CDR2: SGHRS, YFSETQ. V lost 2 bases, J lost 1 base, and 17 bases lay in between. CDR3 residues: CASSLTGFARGTDTQYF. The CDR3 DNA reads as TGCGCCAGCAGCTTAACGGGGTTCGCCAGGGGCACAGATACGCAGTATTTT.

The J gene is TRBJ2-2, the V gene TRBV27, with a weak D call TRBD2 (5 bases). Germline V gives CDR1 MNHEY, CDR2 SMNVEV (reference sequence). The CDR3 runs 15 residues. Trimming left V 7 bases short and J 2 bases short, with 14 bases between. DNA for the CDR3: TGTGCCAGCACTCTTGGAGGCCCAAACACCGGGGAGCTGTTTTTT. The encoded protein is CASTLGGPNTGELFF.

V usage is TRBV7-9 and J usage is TRBJ2-1; 7 bases map to TRBD2. CDR3 length: 16 amino acids. J gave up 4 bases and V 5 bases, and 11 bases lay outside the gene matches. Germline V gene lookup returns CDR1 SEHNR and CDR2 FQNEAQ (reference sequence). CDR3 region: CASSPVTSLPYNEQFF. The CDR3 nucleotides are TGTGCCAGCAGCCCTGTGACTAGCTTACCTTACAATGAGCAGTTCTTC.

The chain joins TRBV7-9 to TRBJ2-2; 9 bases agree with TRBD2. There are 15 residues in the CDR3. CDR1 is SEHNR, CDR2 FQNEAQ, per germline (reference sequence). V gave up 5 bases and J gave up 6 bases; unmatched junction bases: 7. The CDR3 sequence is CASSLVIAGAGELFF. CDR3 sequence (DNA): TGTGCCAGCAGCCTCGTGATAGCGGGAGCCGGGGAGCTGTTTTTT.

The chain is built from TRBV7-6 and TRBJ1-2, with 7 positions matching TRBD1. Germline CDR1 and CDR2: SGHVS and FNYEAQ. The junction had 9 bases not matched to a gene; V was cut back by 5 bases and J by 6 bases. The CDR3 runs 14 residues. The CDR3 here is CASSLLDRVDGYTF. The CDR3 nucleotides are TGTGCCAGCAGCCTACTAGACAGGGTTGATGGCTACACCTTC.

The chain recombines TRBV5-8 with TRBJ2-7, with D hard to call. Germline loops: CDR1 SGHTS, CDR2 YDEGEE. Between the trimmed V and J ends, which lost 7 bases and 1 base, there was a span of 6 bases. This CDR3 has 11 residues. CDR3 DNA sequence: TGTGCCAGCGTAACATCCTACGAGCAGTACTTC. Its translation: CASVTSYEQYF.

The V gene is TRBV7-8, the J gene TRBJ2-2, with 10 bases identical to TRBD1. V trimming: 1 base; J trimming: 1 base; junction bases outside the gene matches: 3. This CDR3 has 17 residues. The germline V gene has CDR1 SGHVS and CDR2 FQNEAQ. CDR3 in amino acids: CASSLVGQGWNTGELFF. The CDR3 coding sequence is TGTGCCAGCAGCTTAGTGGGACAGGGGTGGAACACCGGGGAGCTGTTTTTT.

This rearrangement joins TRBV2 to TRBJ1-2; D is unclear. This CDR3 has 13 residues. Germline CDR1 reads SNHLY; CDR2 reads FYNNEI. Trimming shortened V by 10 bases and J by 6 bases, and 18 bases separated the two germline ends. The CDR3 coding sequence is TGTGCCACCCCTCCGGCGAGGGTTCATGGCTACACCTTC. Protein sequence: CATPPARVHGYTF.

The chain is built from TRBV3-1 and TRBJ1-3; D is unclear. V lost 2 bases and J lost 4, with 21 bases in between. Looked up from germline, CDR1 is LGHDT and CDR2 is YNNKEL (reference sequence). CDR3 length equals 18 residues. CDR3 protein: CASSQYASAREWGNTIYF. CDR3 DNA: TGTGCCAGCAGCCAATACGCGTCCGCGCGGGAATGGGGAAACACCATATATTTT.

The rearrangement links TRBV6-1 to TRBJ2-2; the D gene is possibly TRBD2 (6 bases). This CDR3 has 16 amino acids. With 0 bases removed from V and 4 bases from J, the gap between germline ends came to 12 bases. Per germline, CDR1 MNHNS and CDR2 SASEGT. The CDR3 nucleotides read TGTGCCAGCAGTGAAGCTCGGGGGACGAGCACCGGGGAGCTGTTTTTT. Translating it yields CASSEARGTSTGELFF.

This rearrangement joins TRBV6-2 or TRBV6-3 to TRBJ2-5, with D uncertain. Looked up from germline, CDR1 is MNHEY and CDR2 is SVGEGT. The CDR3 runs to 14 residues. V was trimmed by 6 bases and J by 2 bases, leaving 13 bases between them. CDR3 loop: CASRGLSEQETQYF. The CDR3 region has the DNA TGTGCCAGCAGAGGGCTCTCCGAACAAGAGACCCAGTACTTC.

The rearrangement links TRBV28 to TRBJ1-1, with D unresolved. Germline CDR1 and CDR2: MDHEN and SYDVKM. Trimming took off 6 bases at V and 1 base at J, with 15 bases between the two ends. The CDR3 runs 15 residues. CDR3 in DNA: TGTGCCAGCAGCCGCGGTCCCCTCGGGAACACTGAAGCTTTCTTT. Protein sequence: CASSRGPLGNTEAFF.

The J gene is TRBJ1-1, the V gene TRBV20-1; D remains ambiguous. Germline values: CDR1 DFQATT, CDR2 SNEGSKA (reference sequence). V was shortened by 0 bases and J by 1 base, with 6 bases between the two germline ends. The CDR3 runs to 13 residues. CDR3 sequence: CSAREGKNTEAFF. CDR3 in DNA: TGCAGTGCTAGAGAAGGCAAGAACACTGAAGCTTTCTTT.

This clonotype was observed once. The rearrangement joins TRBV29-1 to TRBJ1-2, with TRBD1 as a possible D gene (5 bases). V gave up 6 bases and J gave up 5 bases, with 13 bases separating them. Germline loops: CDR1 SQVTM, CDR2 ANQGSEA. There are 12 residues in the CDR3. The chain's CDR3 is CSVVQAPYGYTF. The CDR3 nucleotides are TGCAGCGTCGTACAGGCCCCATATGGCTACACCTTC.

As for this clonotype: No conserved phenylalanine or tryptophan is present at the end of the CDR3, so a read error is the likely explanation. No DNA is shown, since the ends of the CDR3 on it are uncertain; the CDR3 is the one TCRdb lists. The chain combines TRBV19 with TRBJ1-1. Germline V gives CDR1 LNHDA, CDR2 SQIVND (reference sequence). The CDR3 spans 10 amino acids, including both terminal residues. CDR3 sequence: CASSIEDYHI.

The chain combines TRBV11-2 with TRBJ2-7; possibly TRBD1 for D (6 bases). Germline assignment: CDR1 SGHAT and CDR2 FQNNGV. The CDR3 length is 15 residues. The V end lost 2 bases, the J end lost 3 bases, and 14 bases lay between the germline ends. CDR3 sequence (DNA): TGTGCCAGCAGCTTAAACCCCGGACAGTTCTACGAGCAGTACTTC. Its translation: CASSLNPGQFYEQYF.

The chain joins TRBV19 to TRBJ2-1; 7 bases agree with TRBD2. J gave up 2 bases and V 8 bases, and 3 bases lay outside the gene matches. This CDR3 region has 13 residues. Germline CDR1 is LNHDA and CDR2 is SQIVND (reference sequence). CDR3 loop: CASGGSPYNEQFF. CDR3 DNA: TGTGCCAGTGGCGGGAGCCCCTACAATGAGCAGTTCTTC.

This chain joins TRBV18 and TRBJ2-2; D is uncertain. Trimming stripped 4 bases from V and 3 bases from J, with 6 bases between. This CDR3 is built from 13 residues. CDR1 is KGHSH and CDR2 is LQKENI in the germline V gene. The CDR3 sequence is CASSLQHTGELFF. DNA for the CDR3: TGTGCCAGCTCACTACAGCACACCGGGGAGCTGTTTTTT.

This sequence joins TRBV30 and TRBJ1-1, with 8 bases matching TRBD1. Looked up from germline, CDR1 is GTSNPN and CDR2 is SVGIG (reference sequence). The CDR3 runs 12 residues. After removal of 5 bases from V and 3 bases from J, the junction contained 2 bases not matched to a gene. The CDR3 protein is CAWGQGDTEAFF. The CDR3 DNA reads TGTGCCTGGGGACAGGGTGACACTGAAGCTTTCTTT.

The rearrangement joins TRBV20-1 to TRBJ2-1; TRBD2 aligns across 9 bases. The CDR3 contains 15 residues. With V trimmed by 0 bases and J by 5 bases, 5 bases remained unmatched. The V gene's germline CDR1 is DFQATT and CDR2 SNEGSKA (reference sequence). The CDR3 reads CSARDGREGNNEQFF. Written as DNA, the CDR3 is TGCAGTGCTAGAGATGGGCGGGAGGGAAACAATGAGCAGTTCTTC.

In this sample, this clonotype turned up once. This chain connects TRBV27 to TRBJ2-1, with 13 bases lining up with TRBD2. Germline V lookup: CDR1 MNHEY, CDR2 SMNVEV (reference sequence). Germline trimming cut 5 bases from V and 16 bases from J; bases unmatched to any gene: 8. CDR3 length: 13 residues. CDR3 region: CASSDRTSGRSFF. The CDR3 region has the DNA TGTGCCAGCAGTGACCGGACTAGCGGGAGATCTTTCTTC.

The rearrangement uses TRBV27 and TRBJ1-1; 7 bases agree with TRBD1. The CDR3 spans 13 residues. Germline V lookup: CDR1 MNHEY, CDR2 SMNVEV (reference sequence). V shed 6 bases and J 5 bases; nucleotides not matched to a gene: 6. CDR3 region: CASRKTGYTEAFF. CDR3 coding DNA: TGTGCCAGCAGGAAGACAGGGTATACTGAAGCTTTCTTT.

The chain joins TRBV30 to TRBJ1-5; D unresolved. The CDR3 length is 14 residues. The germline CDR1 and CDR2 sequences are GTSNPN and SVGIG (reference sequence). Trimming took off 1 base at V and 0 bases at J, with 7 bases between the two ends. CDR3 sequence (DNA): TGTGCCTGGAGTGGGGTGTATAGCAATCAGCCCCAGCATTTT. Protein sequence: CAWSGVYSNQPQHF.

V usage is TRBV5-4 and J usage is TRBJ2-5; 7 positions agree with TRBD2. Germline lookup yields CDR1 SGHNT and CDR2 YYREEE (reference sequence). V gave up 3 bases and J gave up 7 bases; unmatched junction bases: 9. The CDR3 runs to 14 residues. CDR3 coding DNA: TGTGCCAGCAGCTCAAGGGTTGGGGGGGGGACCCAGTACTTC. Translated, it gives CASSSRVGGGTQYF. Variable domain in full (rest from reference TRBV5-4 and TRBJ2-5): ETGVTQSPTHLIKTRGQQVTLRCSSQSGHNTVSWYQQALGQGPQFIFQYYREEENGRGNFPPRFSGLQFPNYSSELNVNALELDDSALYLCASSSRVGGGTQYFGPGTRLLVL.

This sequence joins TRBV27 and TRBJ1-5, with TRBD1 as a possible D gene (6 bases). CDR3 size: 15 residues. Germline CDR1 MNHEY, CDR2 SMNVEV (reference sequence). V gave up 2 bases and J gave up 4 bases, with 12 bases separating them. The CDR3: CASSLIGGTNQPQHF. For the CDR3, the DNA is TGTGCCAGCAGTTTAATTGGGGGCACTAATCAGCCCCAGCATTTT.